Presented here are 10 T cell receptor beta chains from one specimen sequenced in a study of OX40 agonist ivuxolimab in advanced cancers. Clones were sequenced by immunoSEQ multiplex PCR, and TCRdb holds only the in-frame ones, with some missing. The data show tens of thousands of clones, over 75% seen once. This specimen was CD4+ or CD8+ T cells sorted from blood, taken in a trial of the OX40 agonist ivuxolimab. The receptors originated from an adult with an advanced solid tumor such as melanoma, head and neck, liver or kidney cancer.

This clone showed up just once. J is TRBJ2-5 and V is TRBV28; TRBD2 matches at 9 bases. Germline CDR1 MDHEN, CDR2 SYDVKM. The CDR3 is 17 residues long. The junction had 13 bases not matched to a gene; V was cut back by 4 bases and J by 4 bases. This CDR3 is CASSSIAGVGRAETQYF. Here the CDR3 DNA reads TGTGCCAGCAGTTCGATAGCGGGAGTGGGACGGGCAGAGACCCAGTACTTC.

The chain carries TRBV5-4 and TRBJ2-1; 8 bases fit TRBD1. V was pared by 4 bases and J by 4 bases, with 7 bases of the junction left unmatched. The CDR3 covers 15 residues. Germline V gene lookup returns CDR1 SGHNT and CDR2 YYREEE (reference sequence). The CDR3 sequence: CASSRGQDGYNEQFF. The CDR3 coding sequence is TGTGCCAGCAGCCGGGGACAGGACGGGTACAATGAGCAGTTCTTC.

The chain couples TRBV28 to TRBJ1-5, with 10 bases fitting TRBD1. V shed 6 bases and J 7 bases; nucleotides not matched to a gene: 12. Germline lookup yields CDR1 MDHEN and CDR2 SYDVKM. The CDR3 covers 16 residues. CDR3 residues: CASSRTGQGRGQPQHF. The CDR3 DNA sequence: TGTGCCAGCAGCCGAACGGGACAGGGGAGGGGCCAGCCCCAGCATTTT.

This rearrangement joins TRBV6-5 to TRBJ1-5; 7 nucleotides align to TRBD1. The CDR3 is 14 amino acids. The trim removed 5 bases at V and 2 bases at J, leaving 3 bases unmatched. Germline assignment: CDR1 MNHEY and CDR2 SVGAGI. CDR3 coding DNA: TGTGCCAGCAGTCTTGGACAGGGCAATCAGCCCCAGCATTTT. It codes for CASSLGQGNQPQHF.

The chain uses TRBV5-1 and TRBJ1-5; 7 bases agree with TRBD1. The CDR3 length is 16 residues. V gave up 4 bases and J gave up 4 bases; unmatched junction bases: 11. The V gene's germline CDR1 is SGHRS and CDR2 YFSETQ. This chain's CDR3 is CASSLGAGGRNQPQHF. In DNA form, the CDR3 reads TGCGCCAGCAGCCTTGGAGCAGGGGGGAGAAATCAGCCCCAGCATTTT.

V usage is TRBV9 and J usage is TRBJ2-3, with TRBD1 matching over 9 bases. Germline CDR1 and CDR2: SGDLS and YYNGEE. V was clipped by 3 bases and J by 3 bases; unmatched bases: 8. The CDR3 totals 16 residues. The CDR3 spells CASSAWDREGTDTQYF. The CDR3 DNA sequence: TGTGCCAGCAGCGCTTGGGACAGGGAGGGGACAGATACGCAGTATTTT. The full variable domain, with the rest looked up from reference TRBV9 and TRBJ2-3, is DSGVTQTPKHLITATGQRVTLRCSPRSGDLSVYWYQQSLDQGLQFLIQYYNGEERAKGNILERFSAQQFPDLHSELNLSSLELGDSALYFCASSAWDREGTDTQYFGPGTRLTVL.

The rearrangement uses TRBV28 and TRBJ1-3, with 9 bases identical to TRBD1. V shed 4 bases and J 3 bases; nucleotides not matched to a gene: 4. The germline V gene encodes CDR1 MDHEN and CDR2 SYDVKM. This CDR3 region has 15 residues. CDR3 in amino acids: CASSSRDRVGNTIYF. DNA of the CDR3: TGTGCCAGCAGTTCCCGGGACAGGGTTGGAAACACCATATATTTT. Combining the CDR3 with reference TRBV28 and TRBJ1-3 gives the whole variable domain DVKVTQSSRYLVKRTGEKVFLECVQDMDHENMFWYRQDPGLGLRLIYFSYDVKMKEKGDIPEGYSVSREKKERFSLILESASTNQTSMYLCASSSRDRVGNTIYFGEGSWLTVV.

The chain employs TRBV19 and TRBJ2-1; 16 nucleotides align to TRBD2. The trim removed 5 bases at V and 2 bases at J, leaving 3 bases unmatched. There are 17 residues in the CDR3. Germline CDR1 is LNHDA and CDR2 is SQIVND (reference sequence). The CDR3 nucleotides read TGTGCCAGTAGTGTCGGGACTAGCGGGGGGGCCTACAATGAGCAGTTCTTC. It translates to CASSVGTSGGAYNEQFF.

This sequence joins TRBV19 and TRBJ1-2; TRBD1 agrees at 12 bases. In germline, CDR1 is LNHDA, CDR2 SQIVND (reference sequence). Unmatched junction bases numbered 7, after V lost 5 bases and J lost 6 bases. The length of the CDR3 is 15 residues. CDR3 nucleotides: TGTGCCAGTAGTGTCCGGGACAGGGGGCATCATGGCTACACCTTC. Translating it yields CASSVRDRGHHGYTF.

The V and J genes are TRBV5-1 and TRBJ2-5, with 8 bases that match TRBD1. The V segment lost 2 bases and the J segment 7 bases; nucleotides outside the gene matches: 4. The length of the CDR3 is 13 residues. The germline gives CDR1 SGHRS, CDR2 YFSETQ. The CDR3: CASSFDRGGTQYF. Written as DNA, the CDR3 is TGCGCCAGCAGCTTTGACAGGGGAGGGACCCAGTACTTC.